Listed below are T cell receptor beta chains from one sample, sequenced in a study of T cell changes during pregnancy in multiple sclerosis. Libraries were prepared by immunoSEQ multiplex PCR; TCRdb keeps only in-frame clonotypes and omits some of them. In the table there are about 53,000 clones, nearly 90% of which are singletons. The source was peripheral blood, collected after pregnancy. The receptors come from a female donor in good health, enrolled as a control in a pregnancy study. CDR3s include the opening cysteine and the closing phenylalanine or tryptophan. The order of the fields is J gene, D gene, clone size, V gene, CDR3 protein, CDR3 DNA. D genes are given only for firm matches. A clone size is listed for some rows: how often the clone was seen (once, few, many), or a class if it is expanded.

TRBJ2-7	TRBD2	-	TRBV28	CASSSGLAGASYEQYF	TGTGCCAGCAGTTCAGGACTAGCGGGTGCTTCCTACGAGCAGTACTTC
TRBJ2-3	TRBD2	-	TRBV7-6	CASSLELAGATSTDTQYF	TGTGCCAGCAGCTTAGAGTTAGCGGGAGCCACTAGCACAGATACGCAGTATTTT
TRBJ1-5	-	-	TRBV7-2	CASSLGRQANQPQHF	TGTGCCAGCAGCTTAGGGAGGCAGGCCAATCAGCCCCAGCATTTT
TRBJ1-5	TRBD1	-	TRBV2	CASRLQGEYQPQHF	TGTGCCAGCAGGCTACAGGGGGAATATCAGCCCCAGCATTTT
TRBJ2-3	-	-	TRBV9	CASSVAGGNVDTQYF	TGTGCCAGCAGCGTAGCCGGGGGAAACGTAGATACGCAGTATTTT
TRBJ2-3	TRBD2	-	TRBV10-1	CASSWSSGADTQYF	TGCGCCAGCAGTTGGTCTAGCGGGGCAGATACGCAGTATTTT
TRBJ2-3	TRBD2	-	TRBV6-5	CASGSGGAGTDTQYF	TGTGCCAGCGGTAGCGGGGGGGCCGGCACAGATACGCAGTATTTT
TRBJ1-1	-	once	TRBV20-1	CSASVDTEAFF	TGCAGTGCTTCAGTTGACACTGAAGCTTTCTTT
TRBJ1-5	TRBD1	few	TRBV28	CASSSSHQAGQGGDQPQHF	TGTGCCAGCAGTTCCTCCCATCAAGCGGGACAGGGCGGGGATCAGCCCCAGCATTTT
TRBJ2-1	TRBD2	-	TRBV5-6	CASSLGLAGGNEQFF	TGTGCCAGCAGCTTGGGACTAGCGGGAGGCAATGAGCAGTTCTTC
TRBJ1-1	-	few	TRBV25-1	CASRANTEAFF	TGTGCCAGCAGGGCGAACACTGAAGCTTTCTTT
TRBJ2-1	TRBD2	-	TRBV7-3	CASSRTSGGNEQFF	TGTGCCAGCAGCCGTACTAGCGGGGGGAATGAGCAGTTCTTC
TRBJ2-7	-	-	TRBV5-4	CASSPASSYEQYF	TGTGCCAGCAGCCCAGCGAGCTCCTACGAGCAGTACTTC
TRBJ1-2	-	-	TRBV12-5	CASGFNNYGYTF	TGTGCTAGTGGTTTCAATAACTATGGCTACACCTTC
TRBJ2-5	-	few	TRBV7-9	CASSSSGEKETQYF	TGTGCCAGCAGCTCCTCAGGGGAAAAAGAGACCCAGTACTTC
TRBJ2-2	TRBD2	-	TRBV4-2	CASSQDNWGAALAGARNTGELFF	TGTGCCAGCAGCCAAGATAATTGGGGGGCCGCGTTAGCGGGGGCTAGGAACACCGGGGAGCTGTTTTTT
TRBJ2-7	TRBD2	-	TRBV7-9	CASTRTSGGRAYEQYF	TGTGCCAGCACCCGGACTAGCGGGGGCCGAGCATACGAGCAGTACTTC
TRBJ2-5	TRBD2	-	TRBV9	CASSVVGGTGETQYF	TGTGCCAGCAGCGTAGTGGGGGGGACGGGAGAGACCCAGTACTTC
TRBJ1-2	-	-	TRBV6-5	CASSIGGQLYGYTF	TGTGCCAGCAGTATCGGGGGTCAACTCTATGGCTACACCTTC
TRBJ2-2	TRBD1	-	TRBV4-3	CASSRTGNTGELFF	TGCGCCAGCAGCCGGACAGGGAACACCGGGGAGCTGTTTTTT
TRBJ1-2	-	-	TRBV27	CASSRGGAGYGYTF	TGTGCCAGCAGTCGGGGGGGCGCGGGCTATGGCTACACCTTC
TRBJ2-3	TRBD2	-	TRBV7-2	CASSLASTSGGTDTQYF	TGTGCCAGCAGCTTAGCTTCGACTAGCGGGGGAACAGATACGCAGTATTTT
TRBJ2-5	TRBD1	-	TRBV2	CASSDGNRGRRETQYF	TGTGCCAGCAGTGACGGTAACAGGGGGAGGCGTGAGACCCAGTACTTC
TRBJ2-1	TRBD2	-	TRBV6-1	CASSESASGISYNEQFF	TGTGCCAGCAGTGAAAGCGCTAGCGGGATCTCCTACAATGAGCAGTTCTTC
TRBJ2-7	TRBD2	-	TRBV7-2	CASSSSGPAYEQYF	TGTGCCAGCAGCTCTAGCGGGCCAGCCTACGAGCAGTACTTC
TRBJ2-3	TRBD2	-	TRBV9	CASSVKGGSGRIGSGTDTQYF	TGTGCCAGCAGCGTAAAAGGCGGTAGCGGGAGAATCGGGTCGGGCACAGATACGCAGTATTTT
TRBJ1-4	-	-	TRBV5-6	CASRSFGGKHEKLFF	TGTGCCAGCAGATCATTTGGAGGGAAACATGAAAAACTGTTTTTT
TRBJ2-5	TRBD1	-	TRBV5-4	CASSITGQGTAKETQYF	TGTGCCAGCAGCATAACGGGACAGGGGACCGCTAAAGAGACCCAGTACTTC
TRBJ1-5	-	-	TRBV5-5	CASSPWGGDADQPQHF	TGTGCCAGCAGCCCTTGGGGAGGGGACGCCGATCAGCCCCAGCATTTT
TRBJ1-4	-	-	TRBV10-3	CAISERDTTNEKLFF	TGTGCCATCAGTGAGAGAGACACCACTAATGAAAAACTGTTTTTT
TRBJ2-2	-	-	TRBV19	CASSIVWGTNTGELFF	TGTGCCAGTAGTATAGTTTGGGGCACGAACACCGGGGAGCTGTTTTTT